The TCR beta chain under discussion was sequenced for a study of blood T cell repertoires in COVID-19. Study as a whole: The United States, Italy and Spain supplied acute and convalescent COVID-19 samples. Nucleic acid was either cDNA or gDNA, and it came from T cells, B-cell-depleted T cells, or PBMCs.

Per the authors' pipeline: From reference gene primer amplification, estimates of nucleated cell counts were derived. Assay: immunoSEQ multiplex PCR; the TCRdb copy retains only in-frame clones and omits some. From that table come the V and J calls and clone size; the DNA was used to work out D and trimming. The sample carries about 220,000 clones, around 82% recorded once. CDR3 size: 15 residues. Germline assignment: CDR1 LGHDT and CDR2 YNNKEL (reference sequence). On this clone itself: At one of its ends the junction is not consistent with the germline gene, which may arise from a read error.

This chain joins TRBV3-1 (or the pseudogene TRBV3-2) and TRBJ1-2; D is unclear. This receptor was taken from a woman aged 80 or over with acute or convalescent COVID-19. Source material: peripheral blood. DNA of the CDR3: TGTGCCAGCAGCCAAGCTTTCGGTTTGAGGGCCTTTTTTTTCTTC. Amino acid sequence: CASSQAFGLRAFFFF.